The clone carrying this T cell receptor beta chain was seen a single time. Its target is not known. The data were produced by immunoSEQ multiplex PCR, yet TCRdb's version contains in-frame clones alone and is incomplete. There are around 600,000 clones in the sample; about 95% occur only once, and around 0.11% lies in the top ten. Trimming removed 5 bases from V and 0 bases from J; junction bases left unmatched: 3. CDR3 length equals 15 residues. Germline CDR1 is LNHNV and CDR2 is YYDKDF (reference sequence). These data originate in a study of shared clonotypes between healthy human individuals. Overall study results and limits: Represented diversity (both genetic and exposure-history) was limited by the small number of donors. The sampled material consisted only of blood, and tissue repertoires are likely to differ. Relative to memory subsets, naive subsets generally showed larger estimated richness.

Naive CD8 cells comprised CD45RO-negative, CCR7-positively selected cells, excluding terminally differentiated effector memory CD45RA+ cells. Only Caucasian adults living in Nashville, Tennessee made up the donor group. This TCR came from a woman aged 30 to 39 in good health. The chain has TRBV15 and TRBJ1-5; 8 positions agree with TRBD1. Material for sequencing was naive CD8+ T cells sorted from blood. The CDR3 DNA reads TGTGCCACCAGCGGACAGGGTCGTAGCAATCAGCCCCAGCATTTT. This sequence encodes CATSGQGRSNQPQHF.